This TCR beta chain originates from a study of low-dose radiotherapy and immunotherapy resistance in tumors. Across the study: It was 1 Gy per fraction every two weeks that Cohort 2 received, adding up to 13 Gy over 26 weeks. Every two weeks, one day ahead of radiation and immunotherapy, cyclophosphamide 200 mg/m2 was given (intravenously). A dose of 300 mg of oral aspirin was taken by patients daily for four cycles from cycle 1 day 1.

The CDR3 is made up of 16 amino acids. The trim removed 1 base at V and 3 bases at J, leaving 5 bases unmatched. Alpha- and beta-chain coverage of first-strand cDNA came from TRAV- and TRBV-specific primers. The PCR that amplified TCRs ran for approximately 20 cycles, relying on a constant-region primer and a V-primer adapter. TCRdb re-called the reads with MiXCR, one entry per CDR3 protein. The sample includes some 94,000 distinct CDR3 sequences, 20% to 25% of them seen just once. Time point specified: after trial treatment. The treatment was: LDRT plus nivolumab, ipilimumab, low-dose cyclophosphamide and aspirin (RACIN trial). Eligibility criteria specified advanced solid malignancies devoid of tumor-infiltrating lymphocytes. This clonotype came up many times.

The source is a female donor with ovarian cancer. The V gene is TRBV12-3 or TRBV12-4, the J gene TRBJ1-5; TRBD1 agrees at 8 bases. The sample was PBMCs, taken after low-dose radiotherapy plus immunotherapy. The CDR3 DNA is TGTGCCAGCAGTTTAGGCGACAGGGGAATCAATCAGCCCCAGCATTTT. It specifies CASSLGDRGINQPQHF.